These T cell receptor beta chains were read from a single sample in a study of T-cell memory formation after mild COVID-19. TCRdb analysed the 5' RACE reads with MiXCR anew, one entry per CDR3 protein. This sample has roughly 400,000 distinct CDR3 sequences, with approximately 16% found just once. Sequenced material: PBMCs or a T cell subset sorted from them (not recorded which). The receptors were gathered from a man younger than 35 who had mild COVID-19 (a few samples of this study predate the infection). Cell type and time point are not known. Each CDR3 is given with its conserved first and last residue. The D gene is left open where the match is weak. For some rows the clone size is stated as once, few or many, or as a class when expanded; others skip it.

>few|TRBD1|TRBV20-1
CSARVGDSRQPQHF
>-|-|TRBV6-6
CASSSRGLSEQYF
>-|-|TRBV5-1
CASFPGLGAYGYTF
>few|TRBD1|TRBV10-3
CAIKKGTGSNSPLHF
>few|TRBD2|TRBV4-3
CASSQDYRGVLTDTQYF
>few|-|TRBV12-3/TRBV12-4
CASSFQAGRSPLHF
>few|-|TRBV28
CASSQQAREQYF
>few|TRBD1|TRBV7-2
CASSRQGASSNQPQHF
>-|-|TRBV7-3
CASSQFATDTDTQYF
>few|TRBD2|TRBV6-2/TRBV6-3
CASSPLAGNNNEQFF
>-|-|TRBV12-3/TRBV12-4
CASSSGTLGGETQYF
>few|-|TRBV12-3/TRBV12-4
CASSPRPFGGTLFF
>few|TRBD1|TRBV6-6
CASQRRDRGYEGSDTQYF
>few|-|TRBV28
CASIERVGTDTQYF
>-|TRBD2|TRBV7-2
CASSTRTSGGLYNEQFF
>-|-|TRBV15
CATSRLGAGELFF
>-|-|TRBV6-5
CASSYMGFEAFF
>few|TRBD1|TRBV5-1
CASSSPRGPADTQYF
>few|-|TRBV4-1
CASSQEGRFTDTQYF
>few|-|TRBV6-2/TRBV6-3
CASSYRPGYYEAFF
>-|-|TRBV9
CASTVWGLLLPNTEAFF
>few|-|TRBV6-5
CATRVAALSGELFF
>few|-|TRBV12-3/TRBV12-4
CASSLRGANTEAFF
>-|-|TRBV2
CASSELSYGELFF
>-|-|TRBV10-2
CASRGLVDTQYF
>few|-|TRBV29-1
CSARDWKNIQYF
>-|-|TRBV4-3
CASSQDTGTEAFF
>-|-|TRBV7-9
CASSFGIADTQYF
>few|-|TRBV28
CASSLPGPNQPQHF
>few|-|TRBV12-3/TRBV12-4
CASSFGQGSWQPQHF
>few|-|TRBV7-2
CASSTGHDTDTQYF
>few|-|TRBV7-8
CASTSYEWKTSTDTQYF
>-|-|TRBV13
CASSLAGPGSTDTQYF
>-|TRBD1|TRBV4-3
CASSATGAHEQYF
>-|-|TRBV12-3/TRBV12-4
CASSSLQGFAETQYF
>-|TRBD2|TRBV7-9
CASSPQGLGRPELFF
>few|TRBD1|TRBV4-2
CASSQDLNGQGTTNEKLFF
>few|-|TRBV18
CASSPSAGVGSPLHF
>many|TRBD1|TRBV5-1
CASSFTGTEVNEQFF
>-|TRBD2|TRBV7-8
CASSLVSGGLTGELFF
>-|-|TRBV4-1
CASSRLVWETQYF
>few|-|TRBV19
CASSIGGNIAKNIQYF
>-|-|TRBV6-2/TRBV6-3
CASRPLDLAKNIQYF
>-|TRBD1|TRBV20-1
CSARTIQGLKETQYF
>-|TRBD2|TRBV3-1
CASTPREGKEQYF
>-|-|TRBV6-5
CASSYTELNYGYTF
>few|-|TRBV6-2/TRBV6-3
CASSPPYRAELETQYF
>few|-|TRBV7-2
CASAGGPEETQYF
>-|TRBD2|TRBV11-3
CASSLGTSGSSEQFF
>-|TRBD1|TRBV7-9
CASRLRDREAFF